The 14 T cell receptor beta chains below all came from one sample that was sequenced in a study of OX40 agonist ivuxolimab in advanced cancers. Clones were read by immunoSEQ multiplex PCR, and TCRdb kept only the in-frame ones, dropping some. This sample carries about 73,000 clones, around 83% of them seen once, and the ten largest clones take about 8%. Sequenced here: CD4+ or CD8+ T cells sorted from blood, sampled in a trial of the OX40 agonist ivuxolimab. All receptors derive from an adult with an advanced solid tumor such as melanoma, head and neck, liver or kidney cancer.

V and J are TRBV27 and TRBJ2-1; 8 nucleotides line up with TRBD1. Germline trimming cut 2 bases from V and 7 bases from J; bases unmatched to any gene: 10. CDR1 is MNHEY, CDR2 SMNVEV, per germline (reference sequence). This CDR3 comprises 16 residues. In DNA form, the CDR3 reads TGTGCCAGCAGTTTAAGAACAGGGGGTTTGCGTAATGAGCAGTTCTTC. Its protein is CASSLRTGGLRNEQFF.

On this clone: Compared with germline, one end of the junction differs, possibly owing to a read error. The rearrangement uses TRBV14 and TRBJ2-1; D possibly corresponds to TRBD2 (5 bases). There are 13 residues in the CDR3. The germline V gene encodes CDR1 SGHDN and CDR2 FVKESK. The CDR3 region is CASSPFSDNEQFF. The CDR3 nucleotides read TGTGCCAGCAGCCCCTTTAGCGACAACGAGCAGTTCTTC.

The rearrangement joins TRBV6-1 to TRBJ2-7; 8 nucleotides align to TRBD2. This CDR3 region has 16 residues. V shed 3 bases and J 5 bases; nucleotides not matched to a gene: 12. Germline CDR1 reads MNHNS; CDR2 reads SASEGT. The CDR3 spells CASSDEREPIRNEQYF. The CDR3 region has the DNA TGTGCCAGCAGTGATGAGCGGGAGCCTATTAGGAACGAGCAGTACTTC.

The V call is TRBV5-4, the J call TRBJ2-5; 8 positions match TRBD1. The germline CDR1 and CDR2 sequences are SGHNT and YYREEE (reference sequence). This CDR3 is built from 15 residues. V was clipped by 0 bases and J by 4 bases; unmatched bases: 5. CDR3: CASSLGQGKRETQYF. DNA for the CDR3: TGTGCCAGCAGCTTGGGACAGGGGAAACGAGAGACCCAGTACTTC.

A few counts support this clone. The gene calls are TRBV28 and TRBJ1-2; D not certain. Germline CDR1 is MDHEN and CDR2 is SYDVKM. The CDR3 sequence is 15 residues long. Trimming cost V 5 bases and J 5 bases, with 18 bases left between them. For the CDR3, the DNA is TGTGCCAGCAGTCCTTCCGGAGGGAAGAGGTATGGCTACACCTTC. This gives the protein CASSPSGGKRYGYTF.

The chain's CDR3 is CASSFGQGSYEQYF. CDR3 nucleotide sequence: TGCGCCAGCAGCTTCGGACAGGGATCCTACGAGCAGTACTTC. The rearrangement joins TRBV5-1 to TRBJ2-7; the match to TRBD1 covers 8 bases. From germline, CDR1 is SGHRS and CDR2 YFSETQ. The CDR3 consists of 14 residues. V trimming: 2 bases; J trimming: 1 base; junction bases outside the gene matches: 2.

This clone has more than one count but fewer than ten. The V call is TRBV5-1, the J call TRBJ2-7, with D perhaps assigned TRBD1 or TRBD2 (6 bases each). Deletions cut 0 bases from V and 5 bases from J, with 12 bases between. The CDR3 runs 14 residues. Germline CDR1 reads SGHRS; CDR2 reads YFSETQ. The CDR3 spells CASSLELRGHEQYF. The CDR3 DNA reads as TGCGCCAGCAGCTTGGAACTTCGGGGGCACGAGCAGTACTTC. The full variable domain, with the rest looked up from reference TRBV5-1 and TRBJ2-7, is KAGVTQTPRYLIKTRGQQVTLSCSPISGHRSVSWYQQTPGQGLQFLFEYFSETQRNKGNFPGRFSGRQFSNSRSEMNVSTLELGDSALYLCASSLELRGHEQYFGPGTRLTVT.

V and J are TRBV7-8 and TRBJ2-7; 8 positions match TRBD2. Looked up from germline, CDR1 is SGHVS and CDR2 is FQNEAQ. V gave up 4 bases and J gave up 2 bases; unmatched junction bases: 13. This CDR3 has 17 amino acids. CDR3 DNA: TGTGCCAGCAGCTCTAAGTTGCTTAGCGGGACGACCTACGAGCAGTACTTC. Translation gives CASSSKLLSGTTYEQYF.

The chain uses TRBV7-2 and TRBJ2-1; a weak D match, TRBD2 (6 bases). CDR1 is SGHTA and CDR2 is FQGNSA in the germline V gene. The CDR3 totals 13 residues. The V and J ends lost 1 base and 9 bases respectively, with 10 bases between them. The CDR3 spells CASSLGLVSEQFF. The CDR3 bases are TGTGCCAGCAGCTTAGGACTAGTCAGTGAGCAGTTCTTC.

The rearrangement links TRBV7-6 to TRBJ2-3, with D possibly matching TRBD2 (6 bases). Germline V lookup: CDR1 SGHVS, CDR2 FNYEAQ. The CDR3 covers 18 residues. Trimming stripped 3 bases from V and 7 bases from J, with 26 bases between. The CDR3 here is CASSFSVGLPSTPYTQYF. The CDR3 DNA reads TGTGCCAGCAGCTTTAGCGTGGGACTGCCATCAACCCCCTATACGCAGTATTTT.

The V call is TRBV28, the J call TRBJ2-5, with D possibly TRBD2 on 6 matching bases. V was pared by 5 bases and J by 0 bases, with 13 bases between. The CDR3 is 15 residues long. From germline, CDR1 is MDHEN and CDR2 SYDVKM. This CDR3 is CASSPRRGYQETQYF. In DNA, the CDR3 is TGTGCCAGCAGTCCCAGGCGGGGTTACCAAGAGACCCAGTACTTC. Drawing the rest from reference TRBV28 and TRBJ2-5, the complete variable domain is DVKVTQSSRYLVKRTGEKVFLECVQDMDHENMFWYRQDPGLGLRLIYFSYDVKMKEKGDIPEGYSVSREKKERFSLILESASTNQTSMYLCASSPRRGYQETQYFGPGTRLLVL.

The chain uses TRBV7-9 and TRBJ2-7; 9 nucleotides align to TRBD1. V was pared by 5 bases and J by 0 bases, with 5 bases of the junction left unmatched. CDR1 and CDR2 from the germline V gene are SEHNR and FQNEAQ (reference sequence). The CDR3 is made up of 15 amino acids. This CDR3 reads CASSVDRGISYEQYF. DNA of the CDR3: TGTGCCAGCAGCGTAGACAGGGGGATCTCCTACGAGCAGTACTTC.

The genes are TRBV27 and TRBJ1-1; D unclear. Trimming left V 5 bases short and J 2 bases short, with 12 bases between. The CDR3 sequence is 14 residues long. The germline CDR1 and CDR2 sequences are MNHEY and SMNVEV (reference sequence). The CDR3, as DNA: TGTGCCAGCAGTCATTATCGCACCAACACTGAAGCTTTCTTT. Translating gives CASSHYRTNTEAFF.

V is TRBV21-1 and J is TRBJ2-3; no DNA check was done on the table's D call, TRBD2. TRBV21-1 is marked as a pseudogene. The CDR3 is 16 amino acids. The CDR3 sequence: CASSKVRSTSTDTQYF. CDR3 DNA sequence: TGTGCCAGCAGCAAAGTGCGGTCCACAAGCACAGATACGCAGTATTTT.